Presented here are 14 T cell receptor beta chains from one specimen sequenced in a study of PD-L1 blockade in urothelial cancer. Method: immunoSEQ multiplex PCR; TCRdb's copy keeps in-frame clones and lacks some. Seen here are some 67,000 clones, about 88% observed once, and the top ten hold around 3.5%. The sample here was PBMCs, taken around atezolizumab (anti-PD-L1) treatment. All receptors derive from a man between 60 and 70 years old with urothelial cancer.

The chain uses TRBV28 and TRBJ2-7, with TRBD2 matching over 11 bases. Germline lookup yields CDR1 MDHEN and CDR2 SYDVKM. The ends lost 8 bases at V and 3 bases at J; junction bases unmatched: 6. The CDR3 consists of 14 residues. The CDR3 spells CASETSGVGYEQYF. CDR3 nucleotide sequence: TGTGCCAGCGAGACTAGCGGGGTTGGCTACGAGCAGTACTTC.

The rearrangement links TRBV7-9 to TRBJ1-5, with 9 bases that match TRBD1. Per the germline V gene, CDR1 is SEHNR and CDR2 is FQNEAQ (reference sequence). J was trimmed by 0 bases and V by 5 bases; bases with no gene match: 8. The CDR3 covers 17 residues. CDR3 DNA: TGTGCCAGCAGCACCGGGACAGGGTGGGCTAGCAATCAGCCCCAGCATTTT. It translates to CASSTGTGWASNQPQHF.

For this clone: At one end the junction does not follow the germline gene, possibly because of a read error. The chain joins TRBV5-1 to TRBJ2-7, with D uncertain. The CDR3 has 13 amino acids. Per the germline V gene, CDR1 is SGHRS and CDR2 is YFSETQ. This chain's CDR3 is CACGPGTSYEQYF. CDR3 in DNA: TGTGCTTGTGGGCCAGGCACTTCCTACGAGCAGTACTTC.

The chain links TRBV19 to TRBJ2-5, with 9 nucleotides matching TRBD2. The V gene end was trimmed by 4 bases and the J gene end by 4 bases; junction bases not matched to a gene: 10. This CDR3 spans 16 amino acids. CDR1 LNHDA and CDR2 SQIVND come from the germline V gene (reference sequence). DNA of the CDR3: TGTGCCAGTAGTAACCGGGGTAGCGGGAGCCTAGAGACCCAGTACTTC. It is translated as CASSNRGSGSLETQYF.

The V and J genes are TRBV7-9 and TRBJ1-4; D call uncertain. This CDR3 has 16 residues. Deletions cut 5 bases from V and 0 bases from J, with 13 bases between. Germline CDR1 reads SEHNR; CDR2 reads FQNEAQ (reference sequence). The CDR3 loop reads CASSPGEASTNEKLFF. The CDR3 DNA sequence: TGTGCCAGCAGCCCCGGGGAGGCATCAACTAATGAAAAACTGTTTTTT.

The rearrangement links TRBV27 to TRBJ2-5; 11 bases map to TRBD2. J lost 5 bases, V lost 5 bases, and 7 bases had no gene match. This CDR3 has 15 amino acids. Per germline, CDR1 MNHEY and CDR2 SMNVEV (reference sequence). The CDR3 DNA follows: TGTGCCAGCAGTCCTCTACGGACTAGCGGGGAGACCCAGTACTTC. It specifies CASSPLRTSGETQYF.

In DNA, the CDR3 is TGTGCCATCAGTGAGTTAGTTTCACAGGAGCAGTTCTTC. Translation: CAISELVSQEQFF. The gene calls are TRBV10-3 and TRBJ2-1; no clear D gene. The CDR3 spans 13 residues. Germline V gene sequence: CDR1 ENHRY, CDR2 SYGVKD. Trimming took 1 base from V and 10 from J, leaving 11 bases between them.

The chain recombines TRBV5-4 with TRBJ2-6; 8 nucleotides line up with TRBD1. Germline CDR1 and CDR2: SGHNT and YYREEE (reference sequence). V lost 4 bases and J lost 2; bases outside the gene matches: 5. The CDR3 consists of 16 residues. CDR3 DNA: TGTGCCAGCAGCACGAGGACAGGGACTGGGGCCAACGTCCTGACTTTC. Amino acid sequence: CASSTRTGTGANVLTF.

The gene calls are TRBV27 and TRBJ2-2, with D maybe TRBD2 (5 bases). CDR1 and CDR2 from the germline V gene are MNHEY and SMNVEV (reference sequence). With 0 bases removed from V and 6 bases from J, the gap between germline ends came to 8 bases. The CDR3 has 14 amino acids. The CDR3 nucleotides are TGTGCCAGCAGTTTATCGGGAGTCCCCGGGGAGCTGTTTTTT. This encodes CASSLSGVPGELFF.

This rearrangement joins TRBV6-5 to TRBJ2-7, with 8 bases aligning to TRBD1. V was pared by 0 bases and J by 4 bases, with 5 bases of the junction left unmatched. The CDR3 extends over 15 amino acids. The germline CDR1 and CDR2 sequences are MNHEY and SVGAGI. The CDR3 nucleotides read TGTGCCAGCAGTTACTCGAGACAGGGGATGTACGAGCAGTACTTC. Translating it yields CASSYSRQGMYEQYF.

The CDR3 sequence is CASLQAAYSNQPQHF. CDR3 DNA sequence: TGTGCCAGCCTTCAGGCAGCATATAGCAATCAGCCCCAGCATTTT. The chain uses TRBV28 and TRBJ1-5; D call uncertain. Germline V CDR1 and CDR2: MDHEN, SYDVKM. This CDR3 contains 15 residues. V gave up 8 bases and J gave up 0 bases, with 14 bases separating them.

The chain has TRBV12-2 and TRBJ2-7; TRBD2 is the table's D call and was not checked against the DNA. TRBV12-2 is termed a pseudogene. The CDR3 length is 18 residues. CDR3 sequence: CASRPWGPPSGSNYEQYF. Here the CDR3 DNA reads TGTGCAAGTCGCCCGTGGGGCCCCCCTAGCGGGAGTAACTACGAGCAGTACTTC.

The DNA for the CDR3 is TGTGCCAGCAGTCTAACTAGCGGGAGTAGTTACAATGAGCAGTTCTTC. Translation gives CASSLTSGSSYNEQFF. The J gene is TRBJ2-1, the V gene TRBV27, with 11 bases matching TRBD2. This CDR3 has 16 amino acids. V dropped 5 bases and J dropped 4; count of bases not matched to a gene: 7. Germline-derived CDR1 and CDR2 are MNHEY and SMNVEV (reference sequence).

CDR3 nucleotide sequence: TGCAGTGCTAGGGGGCACCTCGAAGCTTTCTTT. Translating gives CSARGHLEAFF. The chain links TRBV20-1 to TRBJ1-1, with D possibly being TRBD1 (5 bases). Germline V gives CDR1 DFQATT, CDR2 SNEGSKA (reference sequence). V gave up 3 bases and J gave up 8 bases, with 10 bases separating them. The CDR3 runs to 11 residues.